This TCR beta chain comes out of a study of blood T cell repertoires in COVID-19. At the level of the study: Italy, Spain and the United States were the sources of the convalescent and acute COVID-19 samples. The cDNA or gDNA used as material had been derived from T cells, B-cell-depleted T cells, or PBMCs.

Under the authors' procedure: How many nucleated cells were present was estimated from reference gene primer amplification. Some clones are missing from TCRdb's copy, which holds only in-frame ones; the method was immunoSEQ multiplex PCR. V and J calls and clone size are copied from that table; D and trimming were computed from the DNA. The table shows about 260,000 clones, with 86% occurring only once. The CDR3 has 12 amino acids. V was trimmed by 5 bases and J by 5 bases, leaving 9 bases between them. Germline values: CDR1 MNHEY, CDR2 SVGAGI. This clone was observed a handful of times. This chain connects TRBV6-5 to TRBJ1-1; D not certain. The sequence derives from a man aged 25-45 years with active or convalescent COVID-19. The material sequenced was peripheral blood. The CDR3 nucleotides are TGTGCCAGCAGTCCAACAGTTACTGAAGCTTTCTTT. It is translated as CASSPTVTEAFF.